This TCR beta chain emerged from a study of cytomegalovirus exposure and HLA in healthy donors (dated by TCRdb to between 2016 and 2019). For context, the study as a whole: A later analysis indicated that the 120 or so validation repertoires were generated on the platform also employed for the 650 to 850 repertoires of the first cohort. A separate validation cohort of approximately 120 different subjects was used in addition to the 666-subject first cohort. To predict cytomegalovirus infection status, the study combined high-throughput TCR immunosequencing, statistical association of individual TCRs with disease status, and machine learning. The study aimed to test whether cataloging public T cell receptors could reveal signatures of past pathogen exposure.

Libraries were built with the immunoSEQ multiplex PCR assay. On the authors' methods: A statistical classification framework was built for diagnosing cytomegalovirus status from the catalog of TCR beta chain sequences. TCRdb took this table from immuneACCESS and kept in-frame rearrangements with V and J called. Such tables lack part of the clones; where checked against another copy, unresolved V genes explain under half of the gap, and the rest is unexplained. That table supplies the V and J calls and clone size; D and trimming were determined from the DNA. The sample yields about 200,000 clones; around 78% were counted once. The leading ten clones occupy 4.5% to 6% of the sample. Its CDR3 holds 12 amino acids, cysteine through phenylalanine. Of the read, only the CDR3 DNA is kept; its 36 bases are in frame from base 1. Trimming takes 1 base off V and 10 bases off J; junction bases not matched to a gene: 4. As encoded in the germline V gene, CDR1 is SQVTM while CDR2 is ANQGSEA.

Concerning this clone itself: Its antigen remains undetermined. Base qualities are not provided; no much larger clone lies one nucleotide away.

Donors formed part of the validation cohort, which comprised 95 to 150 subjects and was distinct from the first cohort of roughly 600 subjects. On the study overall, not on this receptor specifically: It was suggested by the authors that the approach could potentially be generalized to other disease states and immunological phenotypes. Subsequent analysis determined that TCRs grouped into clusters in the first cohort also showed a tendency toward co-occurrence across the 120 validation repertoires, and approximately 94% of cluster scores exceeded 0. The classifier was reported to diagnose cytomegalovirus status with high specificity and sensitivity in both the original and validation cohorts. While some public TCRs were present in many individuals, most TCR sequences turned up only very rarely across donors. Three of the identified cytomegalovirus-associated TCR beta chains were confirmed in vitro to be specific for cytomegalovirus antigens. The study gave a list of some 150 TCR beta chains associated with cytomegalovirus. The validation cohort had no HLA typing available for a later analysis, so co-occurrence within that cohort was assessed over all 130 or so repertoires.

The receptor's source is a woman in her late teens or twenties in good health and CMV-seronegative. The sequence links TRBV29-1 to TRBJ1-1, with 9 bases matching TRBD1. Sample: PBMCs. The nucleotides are TGCAGCGTTGAAGTTGGGACAGGGCCAGCTTTCTTT. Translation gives CSVEVGTGPAFF.